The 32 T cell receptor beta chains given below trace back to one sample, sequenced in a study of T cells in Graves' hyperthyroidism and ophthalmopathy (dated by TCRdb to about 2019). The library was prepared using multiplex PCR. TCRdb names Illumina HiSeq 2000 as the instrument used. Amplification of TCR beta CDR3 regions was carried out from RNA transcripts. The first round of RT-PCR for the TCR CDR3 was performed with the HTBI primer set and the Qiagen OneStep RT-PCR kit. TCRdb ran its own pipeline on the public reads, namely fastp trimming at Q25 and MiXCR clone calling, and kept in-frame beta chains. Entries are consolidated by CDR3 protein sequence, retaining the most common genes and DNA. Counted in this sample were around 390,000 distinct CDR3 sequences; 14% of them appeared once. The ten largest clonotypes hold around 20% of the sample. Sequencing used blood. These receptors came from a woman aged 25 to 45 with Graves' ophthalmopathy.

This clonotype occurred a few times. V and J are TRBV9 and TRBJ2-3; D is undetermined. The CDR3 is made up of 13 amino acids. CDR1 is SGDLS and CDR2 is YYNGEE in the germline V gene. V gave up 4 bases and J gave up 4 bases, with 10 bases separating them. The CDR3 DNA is TGTGCCAGCAGCTCAACTCACTCAGATACGCAGTATTTT. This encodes CASSSTHSDTQYF.

CDR3 coding DNA: TGTGCCAGCAGTGAATGGTGGGGGGGCCAGCCCCAGCATTTT. As protein: CASSEWWGGQPQHF. The gene calls are TRBV25-1 and TRBJ1-5; perhaps TRBD1 as D (6 bases). Germline V gene sequence: CDR1 MGHDK, CDR2 SYGVNS. The CDR3 is made up of 14 amino acids. V dropped 1 base and J dropped 7 bases, with 11 bases sitting between them. The whole variable domain, remainder taken from reference TRBV25-1 and TRBJ1-5, is EADIYQTPRYLVIGTGKKITLECSQTMGHDKMYWYQQDPGMELHLIHYSYGVNSTEKGDLSSESTVSRIRTEHFPLTLESARPSHTSQYLCASSEWWGGQPQHFGDGTRLSIL.

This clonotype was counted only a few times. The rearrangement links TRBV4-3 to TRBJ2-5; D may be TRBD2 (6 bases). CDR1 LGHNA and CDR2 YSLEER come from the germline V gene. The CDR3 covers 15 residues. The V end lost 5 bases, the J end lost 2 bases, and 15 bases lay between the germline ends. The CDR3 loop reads CASSRGQGGQETQYF. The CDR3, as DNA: TGCGCCAGCAGCAGAGGGCAGGGAGGACAAGAGACCCAGTACTTC.

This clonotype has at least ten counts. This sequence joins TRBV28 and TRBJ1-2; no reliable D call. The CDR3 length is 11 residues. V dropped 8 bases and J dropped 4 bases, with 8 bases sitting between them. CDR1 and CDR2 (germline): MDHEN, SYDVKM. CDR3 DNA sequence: TGTGCCAGCGCGGGATTCTATGGCTACACCTTC. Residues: CASAGFYGYTF.

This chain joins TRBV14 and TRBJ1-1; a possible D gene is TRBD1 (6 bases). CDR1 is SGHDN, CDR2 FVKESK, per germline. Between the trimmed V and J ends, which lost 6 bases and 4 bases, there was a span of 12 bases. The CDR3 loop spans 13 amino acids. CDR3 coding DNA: TGTGCCAGCAGACAGGGTTTGGGCACTGAAGCTTTCTTT. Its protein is CASRQGLGTEAFF. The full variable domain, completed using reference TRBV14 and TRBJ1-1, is EAGVTQFPSHSVIEKGQTVTLRCDPISGHDNLYWYRRVMGKEIKFLLHFVKESKQDESGMPNNRFLAERTGGTYSTLKVQPAELEDSGVYFCASRQGLGTEAFFGQGTRLTVV.

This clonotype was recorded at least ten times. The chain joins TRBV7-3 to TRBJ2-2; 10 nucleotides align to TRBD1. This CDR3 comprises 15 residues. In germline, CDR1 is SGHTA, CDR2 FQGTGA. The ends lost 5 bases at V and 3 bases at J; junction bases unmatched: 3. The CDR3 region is CASSKGTGDTGELFF. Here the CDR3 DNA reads TGTGCCAGCAGCAAGGGGACAGGGGACACCGGGGAGCTGTTTTTT.

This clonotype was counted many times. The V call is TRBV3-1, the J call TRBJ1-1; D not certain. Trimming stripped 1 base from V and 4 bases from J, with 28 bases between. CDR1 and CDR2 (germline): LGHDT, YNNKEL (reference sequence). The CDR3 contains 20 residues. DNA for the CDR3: TGTGCCAGCAGCCAAGTTTTCCCAATCCTAAAGAATAGGTTTGCCACTGAAGCTTTCTTT. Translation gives CASSQVFPILKNRFATEAFF.

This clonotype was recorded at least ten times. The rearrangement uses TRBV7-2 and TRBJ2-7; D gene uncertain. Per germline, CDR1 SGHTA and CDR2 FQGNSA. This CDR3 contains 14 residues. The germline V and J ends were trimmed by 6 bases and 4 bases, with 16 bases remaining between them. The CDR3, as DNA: TGTGCCAGCAGGGCGCGGTGGGCCCCATACGAGCAGTACTTC. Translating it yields CASRARWAPYEQYF.

The CDR3 is CATQVGPGGLNEQFF. CDR3 nucleotide sequence: TGCGCCACTCAAGTAGGCCCCGGGGGGCTCAATGAGCAGTTCTTC. The chain carries TRBV5-1 and TRBJ2-1; TRBD2 is a possible D gene (7 bases). Trimming shortened V by 9 bases and J by 6 bases, and 22 bases separated the two germline ends. CDR3 size: 15 residues. Per the germline V gene, CDR1 is SGHRS and CDR2 is YFSETQ. Using reference TRBV5-1 and TRBJ2-1 for the parts outside the CDR3, the full variable domain is KAGVTQTPRYLIKTRGQQVTLSCSPISGHRSVSWYQQTPGQGLQFLFEYFSETQRNKGNFPGRFSGRQFSNSRSEMNVSTLELGDSALYLCATQVGPGGLNEQFFGPGTRLTVL.

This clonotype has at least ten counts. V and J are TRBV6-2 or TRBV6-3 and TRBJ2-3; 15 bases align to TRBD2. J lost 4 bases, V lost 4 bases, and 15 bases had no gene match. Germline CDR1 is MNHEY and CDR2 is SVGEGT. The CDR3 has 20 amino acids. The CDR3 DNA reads TGTGCCAGCAGTTTTTACCCGCCGGGACTAGCGGGGGGCGGCTCAGATACGCAGTATTTT. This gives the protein CASSFYPPGLAGGGSDTQYF.

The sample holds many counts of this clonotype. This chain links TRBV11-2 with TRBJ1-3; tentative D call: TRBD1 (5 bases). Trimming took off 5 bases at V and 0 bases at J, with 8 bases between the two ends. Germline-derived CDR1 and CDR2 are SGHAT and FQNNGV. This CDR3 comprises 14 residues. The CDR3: CASSTRVSGNTIYF. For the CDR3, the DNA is TGTGCCAGCAGCACCAGGGTCTCTGGAAACACCATATATTTT. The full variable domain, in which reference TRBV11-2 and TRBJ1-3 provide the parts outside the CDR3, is EAGVAQSPRYKIIEKRQSVAFWCNPISGHATLYWYQQILGQGPKLLIQFQNNGVVDDSQLPKDRFSAERLKGVDSTLKIQPAKLEDSAVYLCASSTRVSGNTIYFGEGSWLTVV.

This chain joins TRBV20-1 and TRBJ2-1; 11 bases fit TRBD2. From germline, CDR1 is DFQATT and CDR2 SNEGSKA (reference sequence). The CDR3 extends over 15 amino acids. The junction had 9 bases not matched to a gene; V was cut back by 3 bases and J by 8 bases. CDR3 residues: CSARAKIAGGHEQFF. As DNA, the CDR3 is TGCAGTGCTAGGGCTAAGATAGCGGGGGGGCATGAGCAGTTCTTC.

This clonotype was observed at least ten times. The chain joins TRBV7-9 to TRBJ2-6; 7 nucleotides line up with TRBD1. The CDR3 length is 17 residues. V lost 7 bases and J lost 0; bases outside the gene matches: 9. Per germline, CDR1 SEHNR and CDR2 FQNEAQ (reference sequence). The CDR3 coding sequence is TGTGCCAGCAAGTGGACAGGCGTTGACTCTGGGGCCAACGTCCTGACTTTC. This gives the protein CASKWTGVDSGANVLTF. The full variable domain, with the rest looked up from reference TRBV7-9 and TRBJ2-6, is DTGVSQNPRHKITKRGQNVTFRCDPISEHNRLYWYRQTLGQGPEFLTYFQNEAQLEKSRLLSDRFSAERPKGSFSTLEIQRTEQGDSAMYLCASKWTGVDSGANVLTFGAGSRLTVL.

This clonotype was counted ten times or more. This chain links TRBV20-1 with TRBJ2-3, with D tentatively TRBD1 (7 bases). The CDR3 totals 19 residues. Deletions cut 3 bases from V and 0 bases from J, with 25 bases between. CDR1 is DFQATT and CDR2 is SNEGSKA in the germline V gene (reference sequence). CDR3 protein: CSARRGDRVNHRSTDTQYF. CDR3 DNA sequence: TGCAGTGCTAGGCGGGGTGACAGGGTGAATCATCGAAGCACAGATACGCAGTATTTT.

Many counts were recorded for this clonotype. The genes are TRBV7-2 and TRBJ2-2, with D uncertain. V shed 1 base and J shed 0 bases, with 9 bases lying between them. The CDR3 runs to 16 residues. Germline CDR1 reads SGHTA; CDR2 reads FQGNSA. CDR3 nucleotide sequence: TGTGCCAGCAGCTTAGGTTTCGGAGCGAACACCGGGGAGCTGTTTTTT. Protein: CASSLGFGANTGELFF.

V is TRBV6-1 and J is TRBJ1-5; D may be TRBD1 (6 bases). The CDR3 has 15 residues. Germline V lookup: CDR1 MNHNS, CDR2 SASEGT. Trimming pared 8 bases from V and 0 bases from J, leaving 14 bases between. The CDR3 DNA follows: TGTGCCAGCGGTACAGGGATTACTAGCAATCAGCCCCAGCATTTT. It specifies CASGTGITSNQPQHF.

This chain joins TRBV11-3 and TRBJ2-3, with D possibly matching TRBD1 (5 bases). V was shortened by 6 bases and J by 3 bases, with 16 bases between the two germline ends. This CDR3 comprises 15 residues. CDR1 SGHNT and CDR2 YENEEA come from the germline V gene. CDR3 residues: CASSHYRPGTDTQYF. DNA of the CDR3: TGTGCCAGCAGTCACTACCGCCCAGGGACAGATACGCAGTATTTT. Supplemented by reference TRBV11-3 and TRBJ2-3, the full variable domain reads EAGVVQSPRYKIIEKKQPVAFWCNPISGHNTLYWYLQNLGQGPELLIRYENEEAVDDSQLPKDRFSAERLKGVDSTLKIQPAELGDSAVYLCASSHYRPGTDTQYFGPGTRLTVL.

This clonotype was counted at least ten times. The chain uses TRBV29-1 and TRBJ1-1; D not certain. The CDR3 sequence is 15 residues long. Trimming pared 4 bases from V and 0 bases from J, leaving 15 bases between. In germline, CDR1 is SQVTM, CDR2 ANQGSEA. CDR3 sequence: CSVGGFYDLNTEAFF. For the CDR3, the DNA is TGCAGCGTTGGCGGATTCTATGACCTGAACACTGAAGCTTTCTTT.

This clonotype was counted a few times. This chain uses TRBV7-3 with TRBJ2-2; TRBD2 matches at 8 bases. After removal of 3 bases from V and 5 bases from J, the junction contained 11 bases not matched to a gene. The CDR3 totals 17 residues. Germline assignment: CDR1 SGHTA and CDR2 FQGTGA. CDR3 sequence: CASSFVPAGVGTGELFF. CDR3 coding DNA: TGTGCCAGCAGCTTCGTTCCAGCGGGAGTTGGGACCGGGGAGCTGTTTTTT.

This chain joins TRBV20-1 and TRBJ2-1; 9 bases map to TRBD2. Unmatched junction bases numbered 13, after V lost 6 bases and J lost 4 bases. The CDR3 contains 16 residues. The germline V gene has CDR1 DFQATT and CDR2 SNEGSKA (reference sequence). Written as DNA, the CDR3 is TGCAGTGCCATAAAAGGCGGCGGGGGGGCTTACAATGAGCAGTTCTTC. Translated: CSAIKGGGGAYNEQFF.

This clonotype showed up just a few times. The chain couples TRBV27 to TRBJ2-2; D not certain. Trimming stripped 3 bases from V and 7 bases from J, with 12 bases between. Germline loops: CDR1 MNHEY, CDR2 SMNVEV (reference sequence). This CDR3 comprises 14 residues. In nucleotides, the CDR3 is TGTGCCAGCAGTTTCTGGGGAACAAACGGGGAGCTGTTTTTT. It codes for CASSFWGTNGELFF.

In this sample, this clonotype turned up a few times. The CDR3 here is CASSPNDRVGTGELFF. The CDR3 DNA follows: TGTGCCAGCAGCCCTAACGACAGGGTTGGCACCGGGGAGCTGTTTTTT. The chain recombines TRBV5-8 with TRBJ2-2; 7 bases line up with TRBD1. The CDR3 contains 16 residues. Germline V CDR1 and CDR2: SGHTS, YDEGEE. Unmatched junction bases numbered 10, after V lost 4 bases and J lost 4 bases.

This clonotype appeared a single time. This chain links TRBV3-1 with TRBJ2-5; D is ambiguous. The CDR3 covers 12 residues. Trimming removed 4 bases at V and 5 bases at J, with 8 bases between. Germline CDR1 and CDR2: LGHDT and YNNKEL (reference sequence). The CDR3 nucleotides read TGTGCCAGCAGCCCAGAAGTTGAGACCCAGTACTTC. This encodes CASSPEVETQYF.

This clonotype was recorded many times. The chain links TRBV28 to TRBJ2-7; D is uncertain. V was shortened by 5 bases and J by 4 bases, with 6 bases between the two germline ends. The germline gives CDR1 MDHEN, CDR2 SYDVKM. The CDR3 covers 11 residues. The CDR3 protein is CASSGFYEQYF. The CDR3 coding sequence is TGTGCCAGCAGTGGCTTTTACGAGCAGTACTTC.

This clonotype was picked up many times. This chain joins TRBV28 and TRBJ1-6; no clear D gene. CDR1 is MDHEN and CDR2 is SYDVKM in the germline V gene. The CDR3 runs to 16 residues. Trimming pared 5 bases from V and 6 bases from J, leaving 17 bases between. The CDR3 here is CASSNSGIGPNSPLHF. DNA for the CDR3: TGTGCCAGCAGTAACAGCGGAATAGGCCCTAATTCACCCCTCCACTTT.

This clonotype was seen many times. The CDR3 coding sequence is TGTGCCAGCAGCACCAACTTAGCGGGGAAACTCTACGAGCAGTACTTC. This gives the protein CASSTNLAGKLYEQYF. The chain carries TRBV28 and TRBJ2-7; 8 bases match TRBD2. The trim removed 6 bases at V and 3 bases at J, leaving 13 bases unmatched. The CDR3 is 16 residues long. Per the germline V gene, CDR1 is MDHEN and CDR2 is SYDVKM.

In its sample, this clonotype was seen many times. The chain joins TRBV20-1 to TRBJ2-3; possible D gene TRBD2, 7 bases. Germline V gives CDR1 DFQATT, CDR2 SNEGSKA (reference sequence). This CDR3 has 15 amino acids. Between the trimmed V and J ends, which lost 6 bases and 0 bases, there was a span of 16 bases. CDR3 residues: CSAEWAGASTDTQYF. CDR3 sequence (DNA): TGCAGTGCCGAGTGGGCGGGGGCTAGCACAGATACGCAGTATTTT.

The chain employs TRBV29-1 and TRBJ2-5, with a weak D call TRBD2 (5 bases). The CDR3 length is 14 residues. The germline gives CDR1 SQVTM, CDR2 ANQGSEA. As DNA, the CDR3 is TGCAGTGGGGTGGGCAGGAGGTACCGAGAGACCCAGTACTTC. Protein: CSGVGRRYRETQYF.

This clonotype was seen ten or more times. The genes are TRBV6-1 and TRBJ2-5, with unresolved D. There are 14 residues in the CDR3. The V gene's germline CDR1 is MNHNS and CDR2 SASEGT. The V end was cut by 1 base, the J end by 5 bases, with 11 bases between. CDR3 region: CASSEVGVGETQYF. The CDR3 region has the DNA TGTGCCAGCAGTGAAGTTGGGGTCGGGGAGACCCAGTACTTC.

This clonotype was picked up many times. The CDR3 DNA reads as TGTGCCAGCAGTGGTCAGGGGTTAACTGGCTACACCTTC. Protein product: CASSGQGLTGYTF. This chain links TRBV28 with TRBJ1-2; D may be TRBD1 (6 bases). Looked up from germline, CDR1 is MDHEN and CDR2 is SYDVKM. The CDR3 is made up of 13 amino acids. The V end was cut by 5 bases, the J end by 7 bases, with 14 bases between.

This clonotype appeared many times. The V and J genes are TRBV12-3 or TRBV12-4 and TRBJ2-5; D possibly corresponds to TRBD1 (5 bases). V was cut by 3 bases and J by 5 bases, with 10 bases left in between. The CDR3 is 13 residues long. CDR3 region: CASSFSRVETQYF. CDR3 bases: TGTGCCAGCAGTTTTAGCAGGGTGGAGACCCAGTACTTC.

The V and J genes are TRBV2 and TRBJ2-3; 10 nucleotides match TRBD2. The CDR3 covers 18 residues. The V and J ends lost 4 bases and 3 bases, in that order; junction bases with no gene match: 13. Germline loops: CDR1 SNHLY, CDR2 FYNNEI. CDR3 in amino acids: CASSVEGGGAGGTDTQYF. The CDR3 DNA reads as TGTGCCAGCAGTGTAGAGGGAGGCGGAGCGGGGGGGACAGATACGCAGTATTTT.